What follows are 12 T cell receptor beta chains derived from one specimen sequenced in a study of tumor-infiltrating lymphocytes in primary liver carcinoma. RNA was extracted from whole blood without cell sorting, alongside germline DNA. With a constant-region primer, TCR beta cDNA was made from 450 to 500 ng of total RNA. For TCR beta, libraries were produced by three nested multiplex PCR rounds using slightly modified ARM-PCR. Primers for the first two PCR rounds were TRBV1-TRBV30 forward primers and a C-beta reverse primer (roughly 9 cycles per round). TCRdb passed the multiplex PCR reads through MiXCR, listing each CDR3 protein once. The sample gives 190,000 or so distinct CDR3 sequences, 65% of which show up once; roughly 6.8% is in the top ten. Specimen: peripheral blood. The receptors shown here come from a woman aged 55-69 years with primary liver carcinoma and hepatitis B virus infection.

Turning to this clonotype: Compared with germline, one end of the junction differs, possibly owing to a read error. The chain joins TRBV11-3 to TRBJ2-6; D could derive from TRBD1 or TRBD2 (5 bases each). The CDR3 runs to 15 residues. Germline CDR1 is SGHNT and CDR2 is YENEEA. CDR3 loop: CVSSPGGSGANVLTF. The CDR3 region has the DNA TGTGTCAGCAGCCCTGGGGGATCTGGGGCCAACGTCCTGACCTTC.

Of note for this clonotype: Compared with germline, one end of the junction differs, possibly owing to a read error. The chain carries TRBV7-9 and TRBJ2-2; D is possibly TRBD2 (5 bases). Germline-derived CDR1 and CDR2 are SEHNR and FQNEAQ (reference sequence). The CDR3 has 15 residues. The DNA for the CDR3 is TGTGCCAACAGCTTACGAGAGGGTAACACCGGGGAGCTGTTTTTT. Translating it yields CANSLREGNTGELFF.

Comment on this clonotype: This could be a read error, since a much larger clone is one nucleotide away. The CDR3 DNA follows: TGCAGTGCTAGAAACAGGGATATATCCTACGAGCATTACTTC. It codes for CSARNRDISYEHYF. V and J are TRBV20-1 and TRBJ2-7, with D perhaps TRBD1 (6 bases). CDR3 length: 14 residues. The germline V gene encodes CDR1 DFQATT and CDR2 SNEGSKA (reference sequence).

The rearrangement links TRBV11-1 to TRBJ2-3; D not certain. The CDR3 spans 12 residues. Trimming stripped 9 bases from V and 8 bases from J, with 15 bases between. CDR1 and CDR2 from the germline V gene are SGHAT and FQDESV (reference sequence). The CDR3 loop is CASNALMSTQYF. CDR3 DNA: TGTGCCAGTAACGCACTCATGAGTACGCAGTATTTT.

Details on this clonotype: Germline and junction disagree at one end, which may indicate a read error. As DNA, the CDR3 is TGTGGCAGCACCTTGGGGGTAGCGGTATACACAGATACGCAGTATTTT. Its translation is CGSTLGVAVYTDTQYF. V is TRBV7-8 and J is TRBJ2-3; maybe TRBD2 (6 bases). In germline, CDR1 is SGHVS, CDR2 FQNEAQ. There are 16 residues in the CDR3.

V gene TRBV5-1 combines with J gene TRBJ2-7, with TRBD1 matching 11 bases. V shed 4 bases and J 2 bases; nucleotides not matched to a gene: 5. In germline, CDR1 is SGHRS, CDR2 YFSETQ. This CDR3 has 15 amino acids. The CDR3: CASSSGQGAAYEQYF. DNA for the CDR3: TGCGCCAGCAGCAGTGGACAGGGGGCGGCCTACGAGCAGTACTTC.

As regards this clonotype: An end of the junction does not agree with germline; a read error may underlie this. The chain is built from TRBV28 and TRBJ2-1; TRBD2 matches 11 bases. There are 16 residues in the CDR3. Germline V gives CDR1 MDHEN, CDR2 SYDVKM. The CDR3 spells CASTATSGRSPNEQLF. CDR3 in DNA: TGTGCCAGTACTGCCACTAGCGGGAGATCTCCTAATGAGCAGCTCTTC. Filled out from reference TRBV28 and TRBJ2-1, the complete variable domain reads DVKVTQSSRYLVKRTGEKVFLECVQDMDHENMFWYRQDPGLGLRLIYFSYDVKMKEKGDIPEGYSVSREKKERFSLILESASTNQTSMYLCASTATSGRSPNEQLFGPGTRLTVL.

CDR3 sequence (DNA): TGTGCCAGCAGTGCTAGCGCCTGGTTGTATGAGCAGTTCTTC. Residues: CASSASAWLYEQFF. V usage is TRBV7-9 and J usage is TRBJ2-1; tentatively, D is TRBD2 (6 bases). The CDR3 loop spans 14 amino acids. CDR1 SEHNR and CDR2 FQNEAQ come from the germline V gene (reference sequence). The ends were cut back, 6 bases at V and 8 bases at J, with 17 bases in the middle.

Concerning this clonotype: The CDR3 end shows no conserved phenylalanine or tryptophan, and so a read error is likely. It is unclear where the CDR3 begins or ends on the DNA, so no DNA is shown, and the CDR3 is as TCRdb lists it. This chain links TRBV4-1 with TRBJ1-4; TRBD1 is taken as the D call from the table, unchecked against the DNA. Germline V gene sequence: CDR1 MGHRA, CDR2 YSYEKL. The CDR3 is 12 residues long, ends included. The CDR3 spells CASSIPGEKLFS.

As concerns this clonotype: One junction end disagrees with the germline gene, perhaps due to a read error. This chain connects TRBV29-1 to TRBJ2-1; 8 bases align to TRBD1. This CDR3 has 15 residues. Germline CDR1 reads SQVTM; CDR2 reads ANQGSEA. CDR3 in amino acids: CSVEWAGGLYNEQFF. As DNA, the CDR3 is TGCAGCGTTGAGTGGGCAGGGGGCCTCTACAATGAGCAGTTTTTC.

This clonotype was picked up many times. This chain links TRBV4-2 with TRBJ1-2; D remains unclear. CDR3 length: 14 amino acids. Germline V gene data show CDR1 as LGHNA and CDR2 as YNFKEQ. With 0 bases removed from V and 0 bases from J, the gap between germline ends came to 5 bases. CDR3 bases: TGTGCCAGCAGCCAAGAGAGAGCTAACTATGGCTACACCTTC. Its translation is CASSQERANYGYTF.

The rearrangement links TRBV7-9 to TRBJ1-5, with D unclear. Germline V gives CDR1 SEHNR, CDR2 FQNEAQ (reference sequence). The V and J ends lost 1 base and 1 base respectively, with 14 bases between them. The CDR3 spans 17 residues. The CDR3 region is CASSLGGQESSNQPQHF. CDR3 nucleotide sequence: TGTGCCAGCAGCTTAGGTGGGCAGGAAAGCAGCAATCAGCCCCAGCATTTT.